The 7 T cell receptor beta chains below come from one sample, sequenced in a study of T cells in Graves' hyperthyroidism and ophthalmopathy. Amplification of TCR beta CDR3 regions was performed using RNA transcripts as template. With the HTBI primer set, the TCR CDR3 went through a first round of RT-PCR. TCRdb re-derived calls from the multiplex PCR reads in MiXCR, one entry per CDR3 protein. This table has 350,000 to 450,000 distinct CDR3 sequences, approximately 15% appearing once. The specimen was blood. These receptor sequences come from a woman aged 60-70 years with Graves' hyperthyroidism.

There are many counts of this clonotype. The chain uses TRBV12-3 or TRBV12-4 and TRBJ2-5, with 9 bases fitting TRBD1. The CDR3 consists of 13 residues. V lost 6 bases to trimming and J lost 10 bases; unmatched junction nucleotides: 9. Written as DNA, the CDR3 is TGTGCCAGCAGCCGGGACAGGGAATCCAACCAGTACTTC. It encodes CASSRDRESNQYF.

The chain is built from TRBV24-1 and TRBJ1-6; unclear D gene. This CDR3 spans 12 amino acids. The germline CDR1 and CDR2 sequences are KGHDR and SFDVKD. V lost 5 bases, J lost 6 bases, and 4 bases lay in between. CDR3 loop: CATSGINSPLHF. The CDR3 bases are TGTGCCACCAGTGGTATTAATTCACCCCTCCACTTT.

This clonotype was detected many times. The chain employs TRBV28 and TRBJ1-1, with D uncertain. The CDR3 sequence is 15 residues long. CDR1 is MDHEN, CDR2 SYDVKM, per germline. V lost 5 bases and J 7 bases, leaving 20 bases between the germline ends. The chain's CDR3 is CASSPPPGPFFEAFF. Here the CDR3 DNA reads TGTGCCAGCAGTCCACCCCCGGGCCCATTCTTTGAAGCTTTCTTT.

The rearrangement uses TRBV24-1 and TRBJ2-3, with TRBD1 matching over 8 bases. The CDR3 covers 14 residues. Germline CDR1 is KGHDR and CDR2 is SFDVKD. V lost 9 bases, J lost 4 bases, and 8 bases stayed unmatched. The CDR3 DNA reads TGTGCCACCCCCCACGGACAGGGCTCAGATACGCAGTATTTT. As protein: CATPHGQGSDTQYF.

This clonotype was seen many times. The gene calls are TRBV6-1 and TRBJ2-2, with 8 bases that match TRBD1. Trimming at V came to 5 bases and at J to 5 bases, leaving 4 bases not matched to a gene. The V gene's germline CDR1 is MNHNS and CDR2 SASEGT. The CDR3 extends over 14 amino acids. The DNA of the CDR3 is TGTGCCAGCAGTCGACAGGGGATGACCGGGGAGCTGTTTTTT. It codes for CASSRQGMTGELFF.

This clonotype was found many times. V gene TRBV5-1 combines with J gene TRBJ1-1; no clear D gene. The CDR3 is 13 residues long. Germline lookup yields CDR1 SGHRS and CDR2 YFSETQ. The ends were cut back, 1 base at V and 11 bases at J, with 15 bases in the middle. CDR3 amino acids: CASSLRQPQIAFF. CDR3 nucleotides: TGCGCCAGCAGCTTGCGGCAGCCACAGATCGCTTTCTTT.

This clonotype has just a few counts. One end of the junction varies from germline; a read error may be responsible. The CDR3 protein is CAGSLADTGTSGETQYF. For the CDR3, the DNA is TGTGCCGGCAGCTTAGCGGACACCGGGACTAGCGGGGAGACCCAGTACTTC. The chain has TRBV7-9 and TRBJ2-5; 12 bases line up with TRBD2. Per germline, CDR1 SEHNR and CDR2 FQNEAQ (reference sequence). The CDR3 is 17 amino acids.